The T cell receptor beta chain under discussion was sequenced for a study of T cells in Graves' hyperthyroidism and ophthalmopathy. Germline CDR1 and CDR2: SGHVS and FQNEAQ. Trimming stripped 2 bases from V and 3 bases from J, with 19 bases between. The CDR3 totals 18 residues. This clonotype was recorded many times. Its matching antigen is unknown. Overall study findings and caveats: A 13 V-J model separated ophthalmopathy from stable hyperthyroidism.

Reasons for excluding patients were uncontrolled infection, other autoimmune disease, pregnancy or lactation. Diagnosis rested on symptoms, serum thyroxine and TRAb, thyroid ultrasound, and orbital computed tomography. The investigators amplified TCR beta CDR3 regions from RNA transcripts. First-round RT-PCR with HTBI primers amplified the TCR CDR3 region. Each CDR3 protein gets one entry after TCRdb re-called the multiplex PCR reads with MiXCR. The sample holds hundreds of thousands of distinct CDR3 sequences, 12% to 15% seen once. The receptor's source is a woman between 18 and 29 years old with Graves' hyperthyroidism. The chain employs TRBV7-8 and TRBJ2-2; tentative D call: TRBD1 (5 bases). Sequenced input: blood. The CDR3 reads CASSLYPAFIGDTGELFF. The CDR3, as DNA: TGTGCCAGCAGCTTATATCCTGCGTTTATAGGGGACACCGGGGAGCTGTTTTTT.